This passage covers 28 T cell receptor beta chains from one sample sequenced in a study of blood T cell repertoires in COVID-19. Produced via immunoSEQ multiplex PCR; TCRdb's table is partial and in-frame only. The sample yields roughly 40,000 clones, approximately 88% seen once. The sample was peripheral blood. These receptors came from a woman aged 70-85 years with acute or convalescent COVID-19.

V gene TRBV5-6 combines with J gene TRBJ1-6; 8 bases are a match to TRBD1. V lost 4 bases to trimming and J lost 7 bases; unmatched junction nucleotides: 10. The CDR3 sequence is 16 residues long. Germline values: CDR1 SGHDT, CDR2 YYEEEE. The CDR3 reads CASSADRGSSNSPLHF. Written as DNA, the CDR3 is TGTGCCAGCAGCGCCGACAGGGGATCTTCCAATTCACCCCTCCACTTT.

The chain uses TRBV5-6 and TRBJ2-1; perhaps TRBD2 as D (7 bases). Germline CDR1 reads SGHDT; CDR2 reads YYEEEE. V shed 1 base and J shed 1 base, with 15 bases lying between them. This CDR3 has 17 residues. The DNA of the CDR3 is TGTGCCAGCAGCTTGATCGGGGGGCTAAGTTCCTACAATGAGCAGTTCTTC. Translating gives CASSLIGGLSSYNEQFF.

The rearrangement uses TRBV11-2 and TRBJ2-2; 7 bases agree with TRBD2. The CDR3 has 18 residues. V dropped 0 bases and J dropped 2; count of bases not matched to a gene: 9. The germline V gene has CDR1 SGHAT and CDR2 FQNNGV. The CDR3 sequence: CASSLDLGGRRNTGELFF. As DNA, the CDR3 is TGTGCCAGCAGCTTAGATCTGGGAGGGAGAAGAAACACCGGGGAGCTGTTTTTT.

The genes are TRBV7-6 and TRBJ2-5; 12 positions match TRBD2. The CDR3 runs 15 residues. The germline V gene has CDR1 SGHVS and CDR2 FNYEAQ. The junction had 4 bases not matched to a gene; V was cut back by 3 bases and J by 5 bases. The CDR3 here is CASSFSSGRVETQYF. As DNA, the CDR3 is TGTGCCAGCAGCTTCTCTAGCGGGAGGGTGGAGACCCAGTACTTC.

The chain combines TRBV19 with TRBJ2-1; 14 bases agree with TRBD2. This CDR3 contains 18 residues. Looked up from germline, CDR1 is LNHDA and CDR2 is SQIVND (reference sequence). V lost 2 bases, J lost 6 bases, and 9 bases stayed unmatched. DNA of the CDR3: TGTGCCAGTAGTATAAGAACCGGGACTAGCGGGAGAAGCAATGAGCAGTTCTTC. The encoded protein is CASSIRTGTSGRSNEQFF. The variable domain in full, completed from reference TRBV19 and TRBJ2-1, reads DGGITQSPKYLFRKEGQNVTLSCEQNLNHDAMYWYRQDPGQGLRLIYYSQIVNDFQKGDIAEGYSVSREKKESFPLTVTSAQKNPTAFYLCASSIRTGTSGRSNEQFFGPGTRLTVL.

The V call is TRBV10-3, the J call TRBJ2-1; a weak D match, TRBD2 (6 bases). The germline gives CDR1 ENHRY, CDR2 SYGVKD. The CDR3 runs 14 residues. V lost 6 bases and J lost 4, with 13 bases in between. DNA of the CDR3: TGTGCCATCAGGGAGACTAGAGAGTACAATGAGCAGTTCTTC. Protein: CAIRETREYNEQFF.

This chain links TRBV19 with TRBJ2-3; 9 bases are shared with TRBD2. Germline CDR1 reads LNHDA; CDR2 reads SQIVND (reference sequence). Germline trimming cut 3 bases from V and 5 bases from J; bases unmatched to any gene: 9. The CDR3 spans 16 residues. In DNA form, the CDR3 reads TGTGCCAGTAGTATTCTCGCGGGGGGGCTGGTAGATACGCAGTATTTT. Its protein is CASSILAGGLVDTQYF.

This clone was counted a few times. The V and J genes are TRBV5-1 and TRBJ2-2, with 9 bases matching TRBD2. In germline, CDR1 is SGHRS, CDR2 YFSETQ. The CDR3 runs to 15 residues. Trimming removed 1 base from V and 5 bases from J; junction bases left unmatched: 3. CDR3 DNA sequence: TGCGCCAGCAGCTTGCAGCGGGGGGTAACCGGGGAGCTGTTTTTT. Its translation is CASSLQRGVTGELFF.

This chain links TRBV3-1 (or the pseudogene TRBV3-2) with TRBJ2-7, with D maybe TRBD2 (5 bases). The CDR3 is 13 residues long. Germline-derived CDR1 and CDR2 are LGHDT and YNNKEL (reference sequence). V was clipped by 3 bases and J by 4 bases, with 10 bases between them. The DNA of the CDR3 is TGTGCCAGCAGCCAGGGTCTAGCTTACGAGCAGTACGTC. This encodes CASSQGLAYEQYV.

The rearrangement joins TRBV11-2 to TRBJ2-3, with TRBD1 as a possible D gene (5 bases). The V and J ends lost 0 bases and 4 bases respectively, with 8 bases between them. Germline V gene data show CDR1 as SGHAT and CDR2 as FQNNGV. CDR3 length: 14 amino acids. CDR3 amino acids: CASSLERRADTQYF. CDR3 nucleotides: TGTGCCAGCAGCTTAGAACGCAGGGCAGATACGCAGTATTTT.

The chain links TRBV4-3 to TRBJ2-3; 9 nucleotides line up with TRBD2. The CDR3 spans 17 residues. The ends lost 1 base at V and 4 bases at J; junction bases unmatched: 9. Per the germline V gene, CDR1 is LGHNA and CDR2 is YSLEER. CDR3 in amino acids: CASSQVGAGGIPDTQYF. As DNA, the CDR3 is TGCGCCAGCAGCCAAGTTGGCGCGGGAGGGATACCAGATACGCAGTATTTT.

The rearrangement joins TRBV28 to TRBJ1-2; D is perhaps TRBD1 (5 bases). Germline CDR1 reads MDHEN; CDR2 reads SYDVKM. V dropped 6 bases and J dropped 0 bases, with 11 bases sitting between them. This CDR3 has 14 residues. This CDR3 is CASSPMGPNYGYTF. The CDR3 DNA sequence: TGTGCCAGCAGCCCTATGGGGCCTAACTATGGCTACACCTTC.

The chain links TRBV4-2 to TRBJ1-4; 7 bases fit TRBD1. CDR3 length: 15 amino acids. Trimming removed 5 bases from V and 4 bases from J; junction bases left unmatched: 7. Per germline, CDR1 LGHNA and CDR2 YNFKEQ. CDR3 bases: TGTGCCAGCAGCGTACAGGGGTTGTTTAATGAAAAACTGTTTTTT. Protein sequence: CASSVQGLFNEKLFF.

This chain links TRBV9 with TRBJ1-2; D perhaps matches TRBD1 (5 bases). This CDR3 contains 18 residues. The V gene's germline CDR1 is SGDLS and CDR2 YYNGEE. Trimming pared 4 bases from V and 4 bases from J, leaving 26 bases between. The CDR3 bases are TGTGCCAGCAGCCCACGAGACAGACCTTCGACCTTTGGCTATGGCTACACCTTC. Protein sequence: CASSPRDRPSTFGYGYTF.

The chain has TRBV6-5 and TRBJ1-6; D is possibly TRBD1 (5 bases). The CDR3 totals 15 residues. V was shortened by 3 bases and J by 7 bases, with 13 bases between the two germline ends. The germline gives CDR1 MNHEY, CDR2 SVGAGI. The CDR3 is CASSYGQGYNSPLHF. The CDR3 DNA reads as TGTGCCAGCAGTTATGGTCAGGGTTACAATTCACCCCTCCACTTT.

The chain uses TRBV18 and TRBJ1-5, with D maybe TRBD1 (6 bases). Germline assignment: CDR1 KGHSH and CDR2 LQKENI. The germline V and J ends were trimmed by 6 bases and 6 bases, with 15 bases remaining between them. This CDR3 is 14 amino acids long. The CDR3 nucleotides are TGTGCCAGCTCCCCCGGGACAATCGGTCAGCCCCAGCATTTT. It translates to CASSPGTIGQPQHF.

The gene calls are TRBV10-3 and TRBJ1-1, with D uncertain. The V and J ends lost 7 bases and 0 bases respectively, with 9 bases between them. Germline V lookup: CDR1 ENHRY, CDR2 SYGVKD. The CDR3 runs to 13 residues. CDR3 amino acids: CAITLQMNTEAFF. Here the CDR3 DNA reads TGTGCCATCACTTTGCAGATGAACACTGAAGCTTTCTTT.

CDR3 amino acids: CASTRGVEDIQYF. The CDR3 DNA reads TGTGCCAGCACCCGGGGGGTAGAGGACATTCAGTACTTC. The chain is built from TRBV11-3 and TRBJ2-4, with TRBD2 matching 7 bases. The germline V gene encodes CDR1 SGHNT and CDR2 YENEEA. This CDR3 comprises 13 residues. With 7 bases clipped from V and 8 bases from J, the junction kept 8 bases outside the gene matches.

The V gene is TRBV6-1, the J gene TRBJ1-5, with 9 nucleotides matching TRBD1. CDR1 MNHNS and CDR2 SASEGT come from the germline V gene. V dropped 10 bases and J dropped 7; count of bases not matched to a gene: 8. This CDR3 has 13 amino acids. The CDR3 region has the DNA TGTGCCATCAAGGACAGGGGAGGACAGCCCCAGCATTTT. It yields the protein CAIKDRGGQPQHF.

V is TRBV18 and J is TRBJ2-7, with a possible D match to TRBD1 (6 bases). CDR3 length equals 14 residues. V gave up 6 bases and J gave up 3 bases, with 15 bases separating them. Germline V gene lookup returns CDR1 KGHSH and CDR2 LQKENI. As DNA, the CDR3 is TGTGCCAGCTCGCTAGCAGGGGCCAGCTACGAGCAGTACGTC. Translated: CASSLAGASYEQYV.

CDR3 bases: TGTGCCACCAGCAGAGATGTTCTACTAGCCGGGGAGCTGTTTTTT. Translated, it gives CATSRDVLLAGELFF. The V and J genes are TRBV15 and TRBJ2-2, with a weak D call TRBD2 (5 bases). The germline V and J ends were trimmed by 0 bases and 6 bases, with 11 bases remaining between them. The CDR3 is 15 residues long. Germline lookup yields CDR1 LNHNV and CDR2 YYDKDF (reference sequence).

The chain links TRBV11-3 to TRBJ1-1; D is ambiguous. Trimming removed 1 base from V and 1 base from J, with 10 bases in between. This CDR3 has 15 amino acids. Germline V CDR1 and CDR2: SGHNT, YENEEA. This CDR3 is CASSLVEGGNTEAFF. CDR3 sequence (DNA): TGTGCCAGCAGCTTAGTAGAGGGTGGGAACACTGAAGCTTTCTTT.

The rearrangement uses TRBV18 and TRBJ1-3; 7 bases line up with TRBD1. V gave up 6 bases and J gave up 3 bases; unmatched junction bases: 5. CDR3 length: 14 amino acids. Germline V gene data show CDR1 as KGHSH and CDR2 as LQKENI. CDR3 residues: CASSGQEGGNTIYF. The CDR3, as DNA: TGTGCCAGCTCCGGACAGGAAGGTGGAAACACCATATATTTT. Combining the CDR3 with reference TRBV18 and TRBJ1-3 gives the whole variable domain NAGVMQNPRHLVRRRGQEARLRCSPMKGHSHVYWYRQLPEEGLKFMVYLQKENIIDESGMPKERFSAEFPKEGPSILRIQQVVRGDSAAYFCASSGQEGGNTIYFGEGSWLTVV.

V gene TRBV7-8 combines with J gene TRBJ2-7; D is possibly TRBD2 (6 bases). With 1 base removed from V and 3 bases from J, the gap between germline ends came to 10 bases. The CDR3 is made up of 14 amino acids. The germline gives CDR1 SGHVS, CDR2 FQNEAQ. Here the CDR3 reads CASSLGGVYYEQYV. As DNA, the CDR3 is TGTGCCAGCAGCTTAGGGGGGGTTTACTACGAGCAGTACGTC.

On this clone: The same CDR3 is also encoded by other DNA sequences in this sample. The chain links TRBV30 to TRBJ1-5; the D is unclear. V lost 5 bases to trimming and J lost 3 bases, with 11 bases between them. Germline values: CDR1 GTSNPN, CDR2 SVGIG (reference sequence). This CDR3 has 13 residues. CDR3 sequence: CAWSNRDNQPQHF. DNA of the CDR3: TGTGCCTGGTCTAACCGGGACAATCAGCCCCAGCATTTT.

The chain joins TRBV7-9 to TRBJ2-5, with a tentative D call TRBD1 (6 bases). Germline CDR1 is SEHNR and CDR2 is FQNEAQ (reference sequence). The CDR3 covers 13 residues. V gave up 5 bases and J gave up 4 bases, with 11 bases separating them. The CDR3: CASSPIGGETQYF. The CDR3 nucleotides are TGTGCCAGCAGCCCAATAGGGGGAGAGACCCAGTACTTC.

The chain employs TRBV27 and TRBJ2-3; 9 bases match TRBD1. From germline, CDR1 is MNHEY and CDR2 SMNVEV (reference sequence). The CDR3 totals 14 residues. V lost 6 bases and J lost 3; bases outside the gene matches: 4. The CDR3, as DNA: TGTGCCAGCAGCCTCGGGACAGGGACAGATACGCAGTATTTT. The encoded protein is CASSLGTGTDTQYF.

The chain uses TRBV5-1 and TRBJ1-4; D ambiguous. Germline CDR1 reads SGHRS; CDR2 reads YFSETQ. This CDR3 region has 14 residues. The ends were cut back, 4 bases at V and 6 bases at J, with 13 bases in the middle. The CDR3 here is CASSQYGLDEKLFF. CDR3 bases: TGCGCCAGCAGCCAATATGGACTGGATGAAAAACTGTTTTTT.